The entry that follows covers one T cell receptor (beta chain) sequence. The antigen is unknown. These data originate in a study of shared clonotypes between healthy human individuals. Study-wide findings and caveats: Limitation of the genetic and exposure-history diversity represented came from the few donors.

Assay used: immunoSEQ multiplex PCR; TCRdb lists only in-frame clones, some missing. The repertoire holds roughly 2.5 million clones, with approximately 92% as singletons. J was trimmed by 5 bases and V by 4 bases; bases with no gene match: 5. The germline CDR1 and CDR2 sequences are WNHNN and SYGVQD (reference sequence). The CDR3 has 14 amino acids. This clonotype was sampled from a man between 18 and 35 years old in good health. The chain joins TRBV10-1 to TRBJ2-7; 10 bases map to TRBD2. Sequencing was carried out using naive CD4+ T cells sorted from blood. Noted subset: CD45RA+ positively selected. The CDR3 reads CASSAGTSVDEQYF. CDR3 nucleotides: TGCGCCAGCAGTGCCGGGACTAGCGTCGACGAGCAGTACTTC.